This record looks at one TCR beta chain sequence and its context. Measured with immunoSEQ multiplex PCR; TCRdb has only the in-frame clones, and not every one. The repertoire holds 250,000 to 300,000 clones, with 88% as singletons. The data were obtained in a study of blood T cell repertoires in COVID-19. Per germline, CDR1 MDHEN and CDR2 SYDVKM. J gave up 8 bases and V 10 bases, and 12 bases lay outside the gene matches. This CDR3 region has 14 residues. This TCR came from a woman aged 25 to 39 who had recovered from COVID-19. This chain links TRBV28 with TRBJ1-4; TRBD1 agrees at 8 bases. Sample: PBMCs or T cells enriched from blood (not recorded which). CDR3 nucleotide sequence: TGTGCCATCGCCTCGACAGGGGCAGGGGAAAAACTGTTTTTT. Amino acids: CAIASTGAGEKLFF.